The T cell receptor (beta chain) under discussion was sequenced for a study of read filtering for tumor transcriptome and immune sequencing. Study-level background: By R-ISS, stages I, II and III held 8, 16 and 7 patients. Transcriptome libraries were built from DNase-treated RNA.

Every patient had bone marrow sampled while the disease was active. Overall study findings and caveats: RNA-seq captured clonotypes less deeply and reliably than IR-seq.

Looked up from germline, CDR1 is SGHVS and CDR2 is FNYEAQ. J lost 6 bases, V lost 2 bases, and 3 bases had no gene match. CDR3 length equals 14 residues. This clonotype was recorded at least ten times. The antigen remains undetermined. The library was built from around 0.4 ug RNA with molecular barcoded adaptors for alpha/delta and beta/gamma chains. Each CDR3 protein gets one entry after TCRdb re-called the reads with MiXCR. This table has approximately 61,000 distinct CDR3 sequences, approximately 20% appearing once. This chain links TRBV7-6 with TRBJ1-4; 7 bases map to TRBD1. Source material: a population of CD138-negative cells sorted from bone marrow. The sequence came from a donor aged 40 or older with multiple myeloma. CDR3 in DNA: TGTGCCAGCAGCTTAAAGGGGGCTTATGAAAAACTGTTTTTT. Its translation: CASSLKGAYEKLFF.